This T cell receptor (beta chain) was recorded in a study of technical replicates of blood from four donors. This clone has only one observation. The data were produced by immunoSEQ multiplex PCR, yet TCRdb's version contains in-frame clones alone and is incomplete. The sample carries over 50,000 clones, roughly 93% recorded once. V lost 4 bases and J 6 bases, leaving 14 bases between the germline ends. CDR3 length equals 14 residues. Per germline, CDR1 SNHLY and CDR2 FYNNEI. J is TRBJ2-3 and V is TRBV2, with D perhaps TRBD2 (6 bases). The sample was PBMCs. The sequence was collected from a human donor in good health. Some clones in this sample may be carry-over from other donors' samples. The DNA for the CDR3 is TGTGCCAGCAGTGGACTAGACGGCTCGGATACGCAGTATTTT. Its translation: CASSGLDGSDTQYF.